One sample yielded the 2 T cell receptor beta chains listed below, sequenced in a study of blood T cell repertoires in COVID-19. TCRdb's table, derived via immunoSEQ multiplex PCR, lists solely in-frame clones and lacks some. In the table there are roughly 100,000 clones, roughly 90% of which are singletons. Sample: peripheral blood. Receptors originate from a woman aged 60 to 75 with acute or convalescent COVID-19.

This clone came up once. This sequence joins TRBV7-2 and TRBJ2-5; 11 bases line up with TRBD2. This CDR3 contains 19 residues. V lost 3 bases and J lost 2; bases outside the gene matches: 14. From germline, CDR1 is SGHTA and CDR2 FQGNSA. DNA for the CDR3: TGTGCCAGCAGCTTGGGGATAGCGGGAGGGGGTGGTAGACAAGAGACCCAGTACTTC. Translated: CASSLGIAGGGGRQETQYF.

V gene TRBV3-1 (or the pseudogene TRBV3-2) combines with J gene TRBJ2-1; D uncertain. This CDR3 is built from 12 residues. The V end lost 4 bases, the J end lost 7 bases, and 8 bases lay between the germline ends. From germline, CDR1 is LGHDT and CDR2 YNNKEL (reference sequence). The CDR3 DNA follows: TGTGCCAGCAGCCGTCTAGAAAATGAGCAGTTCTTC. Amino acids: CASSRLENEQFF.